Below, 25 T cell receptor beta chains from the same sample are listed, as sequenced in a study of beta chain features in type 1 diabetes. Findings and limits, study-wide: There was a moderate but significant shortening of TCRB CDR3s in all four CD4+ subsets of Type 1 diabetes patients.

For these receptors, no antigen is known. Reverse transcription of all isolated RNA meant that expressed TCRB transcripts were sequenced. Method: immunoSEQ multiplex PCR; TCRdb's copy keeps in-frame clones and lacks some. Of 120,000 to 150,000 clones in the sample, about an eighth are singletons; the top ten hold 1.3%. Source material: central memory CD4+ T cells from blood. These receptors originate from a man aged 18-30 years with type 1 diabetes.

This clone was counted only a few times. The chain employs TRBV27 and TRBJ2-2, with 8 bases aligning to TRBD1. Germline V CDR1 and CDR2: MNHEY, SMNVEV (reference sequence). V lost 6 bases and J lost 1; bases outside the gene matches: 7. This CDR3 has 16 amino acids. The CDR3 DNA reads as TGTGCCAGCAGCCTCCGACAGGGGCTGAACACCGGGGAGCTGTTTTTT. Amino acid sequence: CASSLRQGLNTGELFF.

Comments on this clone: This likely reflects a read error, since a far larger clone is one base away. The CDR3 DNA is TGTGCCTGCAGCCATTTCGAAGGGCAGGGATATGGCTACACCTTC. It specifies CACSHFEGQGYGYTF. The V and J genes are TRBV4-2 and TRBJ1-2; possible D gene TRBD1, 5 bases. Germline CDR1 LGHNA, CDR2 YNFKEQ. CDR3 length equals 15 residues.

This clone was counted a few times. The CDR3 reads CASTLAGHEGELFF. The CDR3 DNA follows: TGTGCCAGCACGCTAGCGGGGCACGAAGGGGAGCTGTTTTTT. V is TRBV27 and J is TRBJ2-2; 9 bases line up with TRBD2. Losses at the gene ends were 7 bases for V and 8 bases for J; bases not matched to a gene: 8. CDR1 MNHEY and CDR2 SMNVEV come from the germline V gene (reference sequence). There are 14 residues in the CDR3.

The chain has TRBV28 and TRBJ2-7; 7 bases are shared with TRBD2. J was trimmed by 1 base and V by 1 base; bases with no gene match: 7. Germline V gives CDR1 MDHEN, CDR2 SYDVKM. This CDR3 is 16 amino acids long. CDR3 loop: CASSLLVLAVSYEQYF. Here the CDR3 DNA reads TGTGCCAGCAGTTTATTAGTCCTAGCGGTATCCTACGAGCAGTACTTC.

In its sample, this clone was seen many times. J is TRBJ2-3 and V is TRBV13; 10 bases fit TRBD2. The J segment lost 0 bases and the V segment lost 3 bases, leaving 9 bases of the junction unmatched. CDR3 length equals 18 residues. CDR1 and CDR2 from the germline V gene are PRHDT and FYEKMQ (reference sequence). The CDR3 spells CASSLGPSGGVSTDTQYF. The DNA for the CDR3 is TGTGCCAGCAGCTTGGGCCCCAGCGGGGGGGTCAGCACAGATACGCAGTATTTT.

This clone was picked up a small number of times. This chain's CDR3 is CAWDRGLGTEAFF. CDR3 DNA: TGTGCCTGGGACAGGGGGCTTGGGACTGAAGCTTTCTTT. The V and J genes are TRBV30 and TRBJ1-1; 10 nucleotides match TRBD1. The CDR3 length is 13 residues. V lost 5 bases, J lost 5 bases, and 5 bases stayed unmatched. Germline lookup yields CDR1 GTSNPN and CDR2 SVGIG (reference sequence).

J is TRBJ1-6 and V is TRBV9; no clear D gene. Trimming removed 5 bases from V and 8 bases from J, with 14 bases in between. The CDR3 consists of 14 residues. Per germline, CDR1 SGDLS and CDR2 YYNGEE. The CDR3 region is CASSLTSADSPLHF. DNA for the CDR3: TGTGCCAGCAGTCTAACTTCTGCTGATTCACCCCTCCACTTT.

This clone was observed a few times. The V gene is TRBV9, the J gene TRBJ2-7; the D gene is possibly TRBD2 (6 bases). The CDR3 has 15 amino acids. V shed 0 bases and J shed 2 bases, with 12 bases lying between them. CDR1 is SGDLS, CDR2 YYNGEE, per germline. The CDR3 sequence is CASSVAGDLTYEQYF. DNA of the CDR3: TGTGCCAGCAGCGTAGCGGGGGACCTAACCTACGAGCAGTACTTC.

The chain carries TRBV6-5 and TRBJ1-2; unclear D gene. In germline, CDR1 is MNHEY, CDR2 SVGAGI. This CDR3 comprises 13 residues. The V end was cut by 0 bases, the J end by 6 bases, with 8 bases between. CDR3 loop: CASSYSRRDGYTF. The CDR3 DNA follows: TGTGCCAGCAGTTACTCGAGGAGGGATGGCTACACCTTC.

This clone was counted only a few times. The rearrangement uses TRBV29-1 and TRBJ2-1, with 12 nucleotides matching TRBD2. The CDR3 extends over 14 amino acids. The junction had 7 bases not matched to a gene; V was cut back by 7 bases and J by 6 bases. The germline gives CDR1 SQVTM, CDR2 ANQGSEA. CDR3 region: CSARTSGGTNEQFF. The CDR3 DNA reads TGCAGCGCCCGCACTAGCGGGGGGACCAATGAGCAGTTCTTC.

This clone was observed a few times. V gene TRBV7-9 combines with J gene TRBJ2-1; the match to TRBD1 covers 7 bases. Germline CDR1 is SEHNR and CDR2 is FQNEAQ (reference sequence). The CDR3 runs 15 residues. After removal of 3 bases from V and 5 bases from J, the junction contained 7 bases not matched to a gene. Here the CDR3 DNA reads TGTGCCAGCAGCTTCGACAGGGTTTTGAACAATGAGCAGTTCTTC. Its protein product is CASSFDRVLNNEQFF.

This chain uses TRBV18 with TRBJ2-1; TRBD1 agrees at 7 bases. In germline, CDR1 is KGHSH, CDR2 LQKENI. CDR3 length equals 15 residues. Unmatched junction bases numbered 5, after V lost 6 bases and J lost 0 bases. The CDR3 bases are TGTGCCAGCTCCTTCAGGGGGAACTCCTACAATGAGCAGTTCTTC. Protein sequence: CASSFRGNSYNEQFF. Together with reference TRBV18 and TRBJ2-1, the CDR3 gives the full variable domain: NAGVMQNPRHLVRRRGQEARLRCSPMKGHSHVYWYRQLPEEGLKFMVYLQKENIIDESGMPKERFSAEFPKEGPSILRIQQVVRGDSAAYFCASSFRGNSYNEQFFGPGTRLTVL.

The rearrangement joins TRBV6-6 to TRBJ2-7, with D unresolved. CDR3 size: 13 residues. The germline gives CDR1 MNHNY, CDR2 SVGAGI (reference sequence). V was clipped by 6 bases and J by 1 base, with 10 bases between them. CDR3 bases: TGTGCCAGCAGGCCTTCACATTCCTACGAGCAGTACTTC. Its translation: CASRPSHSYEQYF.

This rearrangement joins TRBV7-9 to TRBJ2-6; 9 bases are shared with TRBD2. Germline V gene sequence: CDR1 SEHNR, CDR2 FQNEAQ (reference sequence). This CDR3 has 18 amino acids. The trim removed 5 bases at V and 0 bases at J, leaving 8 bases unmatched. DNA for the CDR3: TGTGCCAGCAGCCAGCGGGGGGCTTCAACCTCTGGGGCCAACGTCCTGACTTTC. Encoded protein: CASSQRGASTSGANVLTF. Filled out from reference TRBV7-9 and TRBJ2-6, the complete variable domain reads DTGVSQNPRHKITKRGQNVTFRCDPISEHNRLYWYRQTLGQGPEFLTYFQNEAQLEKSRLLSDRFSAERPKGSFSTLEIQRTEQGDSAMYLCASSQRGASTSGANVLTFGAGSRLTVL.

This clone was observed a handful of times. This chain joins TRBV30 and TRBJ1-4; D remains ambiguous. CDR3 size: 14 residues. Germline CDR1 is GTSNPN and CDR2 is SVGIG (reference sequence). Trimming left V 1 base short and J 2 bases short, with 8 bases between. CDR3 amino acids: CAWSGWGTNEKLFF. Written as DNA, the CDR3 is TGTGCCTGGAGTGGTTGGGGTACTAATGAAAAACTGTTTTTT.

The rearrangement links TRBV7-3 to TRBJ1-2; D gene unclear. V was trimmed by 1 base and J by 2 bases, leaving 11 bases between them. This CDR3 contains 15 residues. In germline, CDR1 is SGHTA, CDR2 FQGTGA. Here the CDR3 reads CASSLKAGPNYGYTF. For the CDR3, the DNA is TGTGCCAGCAGCTTAAAAGCAGGCCCCAACTATGGCTACACCTTC. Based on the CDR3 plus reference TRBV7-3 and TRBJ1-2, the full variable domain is GAGVSQTPSNKVTEKGKYVELRCDPISGHTALYWYRQSLGQGPEFLIYFQGTGAADDSGLPNDRFFAVRPEGSVSTLKIQRTERGDSAVYLCASSLKAGPNYGYTFGSGTRLTVV.

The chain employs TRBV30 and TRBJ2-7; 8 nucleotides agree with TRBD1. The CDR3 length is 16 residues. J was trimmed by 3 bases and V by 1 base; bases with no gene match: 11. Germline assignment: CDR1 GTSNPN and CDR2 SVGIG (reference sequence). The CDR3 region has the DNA TGTGCCTGGAGTGGAATTTGGACAGGGACAAACTACGAGCAGTACTTC. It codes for CAWSGIWTGTNYEQYF.

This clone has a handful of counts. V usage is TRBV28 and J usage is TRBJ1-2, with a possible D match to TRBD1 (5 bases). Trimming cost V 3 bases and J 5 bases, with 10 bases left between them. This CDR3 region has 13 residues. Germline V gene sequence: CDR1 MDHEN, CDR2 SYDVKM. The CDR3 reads CASSFVRAYGYTF. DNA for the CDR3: TGTGCCAGCAGTTTTGTCAGGGCGTATGGCTACACCTTC.

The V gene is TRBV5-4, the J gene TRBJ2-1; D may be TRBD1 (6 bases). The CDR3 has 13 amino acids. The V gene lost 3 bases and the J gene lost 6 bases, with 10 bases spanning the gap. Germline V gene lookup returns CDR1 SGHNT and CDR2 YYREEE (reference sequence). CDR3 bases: TGTGCCAGCAGCTACGGACAGATCAATGAGCAGTTCTTC. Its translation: CASSYGQINEQFF.

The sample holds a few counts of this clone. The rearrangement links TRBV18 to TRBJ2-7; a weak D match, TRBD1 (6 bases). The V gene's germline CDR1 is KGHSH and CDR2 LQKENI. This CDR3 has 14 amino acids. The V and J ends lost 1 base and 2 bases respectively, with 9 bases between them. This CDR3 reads CASSPQGDPYEQYF. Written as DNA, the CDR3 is TGTGCCAGCTCACCACAGGGGGACCCCTACGAGCAGTACTTC.

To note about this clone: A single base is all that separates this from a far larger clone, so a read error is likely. The CDR3 nucleotides are TGTGCCTGGAGGTTGGCGGGGGGCAATCAGCCCCAGCATTTT. It specifies CAWRLAGGNQPQHF. The V call is TRBV30, the J call TRBJ1-5; D might be TRBD1 (5 bases). CDR1 is GTSNPN, CDR2 SVGIG, per germline (reference sequence). V lost 3 bases and J lost 2, with 11 bases in between. The CDR3 runs 14 residues.

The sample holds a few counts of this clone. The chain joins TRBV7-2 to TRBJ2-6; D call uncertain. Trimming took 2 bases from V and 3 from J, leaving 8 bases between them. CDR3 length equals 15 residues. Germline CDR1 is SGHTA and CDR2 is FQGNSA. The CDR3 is CASSLSRIGANVLTF. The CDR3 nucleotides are TGTGCCAGCAGCTTATCCCGGATTGGGGCCAACGTCCTGACTTTC.

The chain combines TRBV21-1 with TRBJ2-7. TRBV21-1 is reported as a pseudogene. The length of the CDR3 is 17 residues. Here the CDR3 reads CASSAGEGRQDFMKQYF. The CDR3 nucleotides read TGTGCCAGCAGCGCTGGAGAAGGTCGTCAGGATTTTATGAAGCAGTACTTC.

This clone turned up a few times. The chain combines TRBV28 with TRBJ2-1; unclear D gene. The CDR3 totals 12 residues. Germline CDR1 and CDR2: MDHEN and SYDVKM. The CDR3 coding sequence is TGTGGTGCAGGTCTATCCTACAATGAGCAGTTCTTC. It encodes CGAGLSYNEQFF.

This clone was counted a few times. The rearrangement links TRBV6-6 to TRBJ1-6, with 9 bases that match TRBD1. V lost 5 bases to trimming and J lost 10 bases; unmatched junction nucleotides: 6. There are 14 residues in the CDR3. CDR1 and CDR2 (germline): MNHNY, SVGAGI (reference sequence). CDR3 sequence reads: CASSRTGEGSPLHF. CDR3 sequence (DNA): TGTGCCAGCAGTCGGACAGGGGAAGGATCACCCCTCCACTTT.